Each of the 31 T cell receptor beta chains below was sequenced from the same sample in a study of cytomegalovirus exposure and HLA in healthy donors. Clones were read by immunoSEQ multiplex PCR, and TCRdb kept only the in-frame ones, dropping some. The sample holds 200,000 to 250,000 clones, just over 90% seen once. Sequenced input: PBMCs. The receptors originated from a woman aged 18 to 35 in good health and CMV-seronegative.

This clone was observed once. The V gene is TRBV19, the J gene TRBJ1-1, with 9 bases matching TRBD1. Looked up from germline, CDR1 is LNHDA and CDR2 is SQIVND (reference sequence). V was pared by 5 bases and J by 4 bases, with 8 bases of the junction left unmatched. This CDR3 contains 15 residues. The DNA for the CDR3 is TGTGCCAGTAGTCCCGGGACAGGGCAAGGCACTGAAGCTTTCTTT. Protein: CASSPGTGQGTEAFF.

The chain is built from TRBV2 and TRBJ2-2; 9 bases map to TRBD2. CDR1 and CDR2 from the germline V gene are SNHLY and FYNNEI. The CDR3 is 14 amino acids. V gave up 0 bases and J gave up 8 bases; unmatched junction bases: 1. CDR3 coding DNA: TGTGCCAGCAGTGAAGCGCTAGCGGGAGGGGAGCTGTTTTTT. This gives the protein CASSEALAGGELFF. Variable domain in full (rest from reference TRBV2 and TRBJ2-2): EPEVTQTPSHQVTQMGQEVILRCVPISNHLYFYWYRQILGQKVEFLVSFYNNEISEKSEIFDDQFSVERPDGSNFTLKIRSTKLEDSAMYFCASSEALAGGELFFGEGSRLTVL.

This clone was picked up a small number of times. The V call is TRBV5-5, the J call TRBJ1-5, with TRBD1 matching over 10 bases. Looked up from germline, CDR1 is SGHKS and CDR2 is YYEKEE (reference sequence). Losses at the gene ends were 4 bases for V and 2 bases for J; bases not matched to a gene: 3. The CDR3 extends over 15 amino acids. CDR3 in amino acids: CASSPGTGGNQPQHF. The CDR3 DNA is TGTGCCAGCAGCCCCGGGACAGGGGGCAATCAGCCCCAGCATTTT. Supplemented by reference TRBV5-5 and TRBJ1-5, the full variable domain reads DAGVTQSPTHLIKTRGQQVTLRCSPISGHKSVSWYQQVLGQGPQFIFQYYEKEERGRGNFPDRFSARQFPNYSSELNVNALLLGDSALYLCASSPGTGGNQPQHFGDGTRLSIL.

This rearrangement joins TRBV9 to TRBJ2-1; D ambiguous. The CDR3 totals 15 residues. The V gene lost 0 bases and the J gene lost 5 bases, with 12 bases spanning the gap. The germline gives CDR1 SGDLS, CDR2 YYNGEE. The CDR3 loop reads CASSVGSPRNNEQFF. CDR3 bases: TGTGCCAGCAGCGTAGGGTCCCCCAGGAACAATGAGCAGTTCTTC. Full variable domain (remainder filled in from reference TRBV9 and TRBJ2-1): DSGVTQTPKHLITATGQRVTLRCSPRSGDLSVYWYQQSLDQGLQFLIQYYNGEERAKGNILERFSAQQFPDLHSELNLSSLELGDSALYFCASSVGSPRNNEQFFGPGTRLTVL.

The chain recombines TRBV5-4 with TRBJ2-2, with TRBD2 matching over 9 bases. Germline-derived CDR1 and CDR2 are SGHNT and YYREEE (reference sequence). This CDR3 spans 16 amino acids. J was trimmed by 2 bases and V by 4 bases; bases with no gene match: 6. CDR3 in DNA: TGTGCCAGCAGCATTAGCGGGAGTGGTAACACCGGGGAGCTGTTTTTT. It codes for CASSISGSGNTGELFF.

This rearrangement joins TRBV5-8 to TRBJ2-7; the match to TRBD2 covers 9 bases. Trimming cost V 5 bases and J 0 bases; bases outside gene matches: 3. This CDR3 region has 14 residues. The germline CDR1 and CDR2 sequences are SGHTS and YDEGEE. CDR3 bases: TGTGCCAGCAGAAGTAGCGGGAGCTCCTACGAGCAGTACTTC. Translation: CASRSSGSSYEQYF.

The chain carries TRBV19 and TRBJ2-7; 11 nucleotides agree with TRBD1. V shed 5 bases, J shed 5 bases, and the junction held 5 bases outside the gene matches. The CDR3 length is 14 residues. CDR1 and CDR2 (germline): LNHDA, SQIVND (reference sequence). The CDR3 bases are TGTGCCAGTAGTTTTCGGACAGGGGGCAACGAGCAGTACTTC. This codes for CASSFRTGGNEQYF.

There are a few counts of this clone. The gene calls are TRBV10-3 and TRBJ1-2, with D maybe TRBD1 (6 bases). The ends were cut back, 2 bases at V and 5 bases at J, with 12 bases in the middle. The CDR3 consists of 14 residues. Germline V gene data show CDR1 as ENHRY and CDR2 as SYGVKD. CDR3 DNA sequence: TGTGCCATCAGTGAGCACAGGGCCCCTTATGGCTACACCTTC. Translated, it gives CAISEHRAPYGYTF.

The V and J genes are TRBV5-6 and TRBJ2-4; tentatively, D is TRBD2 (6 bases). The CDR3 runs to 16 residues. The V and J ends lost 0 bases and 3 bases respectively, with 13 bases between them. The germline gives CDR1 SGHDT, CDR2 YYEEEE. The CDR3, as DNA: TGTGCCAGCAGCTTGGCAGGTGGAGCGGGCAAAAACATTCAGTACTTC. It specifies CASSLAGGAGKNIQYF.

The chain combines TRBV27 with TRBJ2-7; D may be TRBD2 (6 bases). Trimming removed 0 bases at V and 2 bases at J, with 17 bases between. Germline V gene lookup returns CDR1 MNHEY and CDR2 SMNVEV (reference sequence). The length of the CDR3 is 17 residues. In DNA form, the CDR3 reads TGTGCCAGCAGTTTATCCCGGAGGGCAGGGCCTCCCTACGAGCAGTACTTC. Translation: CASSLSRRAGPPYEQYF.

This chain joins TRBV5-1 and TRBJ2-7; TRBD1 matches 8 bases. CDR1 is SGHRS, CDR2 YFSETQ, per germline. V lost 4 bases and J lost 3; bases outside the gene matches: 3. This CDR3 comprises 13 residues. CDR3 in amino acids: CASSPQGGYEQYF. In DNA, the CDR3 is TGCGCCAGCAGCCCACAGGGGGGCTACGAGCAGTACTTC.

J is TRBJ1-2 and V is TRBV2, with 7 nucleotides matching TRBD1. From germline, CDR1 is SNHLY and CDR2 FYNNEI. The CDR3 loop spans 12 amino acids. Trimming at V came to 6 bases and at J to 8 bases, leaving 6 bases not matched to a gene. The CDR3, as DNA: TGTGCCAGCAGCGACAGGGCTGGCGGCTACACCTTC. This sequence encodes CASSDRAGGYTF.

This clone was seen more than once but under ten times. This rearrangement joins TRBV19 to TRBJ1-2; 7 bases map to TRBD1. The V gene end was trimmed by 7 bases and the J gene end by 3 bases; junction bases not matched to a gene: 5. Germline V gene data show CDR1 as LNHDA and CDR2 as SQIVND (reference sequence). The CDR3 length is 13 residues. The CDR3 reads CASNHRGDYGYTF. The CDR3 nucleotides read TGTGCCAGTAACCACAGGGGTGACTATGGCTACACCTTC.

This clone was seen only once. The chain joins TRBV5-6 to TRBJ2-7, with D tentatively TRBD1 (7 bases). CDR3 size: 16 residues. Trimming pared 3 bases from V and 2 bases from J, leaving 18 bases between. CDR1 and CDR2 (germline): SGHDT, YYEEEE. CDR3 DNA sequence: TGTGCCAGCAGCTATATAGACGCGGGACAGACCTACGAGCAGTACTTC. It encodes CASSYIDAGQTYEQYF. The variable domain in full, with the rest retrieved from reference TRBV5-6 and TRBJ2-7, is DAGVTQSPTHLIKTRGQQVTLRCSPKSGHDTVSWYQQALGQGPQFIFQYYEEEERQRGNFPDRFSGHQFPNYSSELNVNALLLGDSALYLCASSYIDAGQTYEQYFGPGTRLTVT.

The chain joins TRBV2 to TRBJ1-6, with D unresolved. V was trimmed by 4 bases and J by 10 bases, leaving 17 bases between them. CDR1 and CDR2 from the germline V gene are SNHLY and FYNNEI. This CDR3 comprises 15 residues. The CDR3 DNA is TGTGCCAGCAGTGTTTTCGCGGTCATGGAATCACCCCTCCACTTT. Protein sequence: CASSVFAVMESPLHF.

The chain joins TRBV5-6 to TRBJ2-5; 10 nucleotides agree with TRBD1. The CDR3 spans 13 residues. The germline gives CDR1 SGHDT, CDR2 YYEEEE. V dropped 4 bases and J dropped 6; count of bases not matched to a gene: 3. The CDR3 protein is CASSEGQGQTQYF. CDR3 DNA: TGTGCCAGCAGCGAGGGACAGGGGCAGACCCAGTACTTC. Full variable domain (missing parts from reference TRBV5-6 and TRBJ2-5): DAGVTQSPTHLIKTRGQQVTLRCSPKSGHDTVSWYQQALGQGPQFIFQYYEEEERQRGNFPDRFSGHQFPNYSSELNVNALLLGDSALYLCASSEGQGQTQYFGPGTRLLVL.

This chain links TRBV6-5 with TRBJ2-5; D perhaps matches TRBD1 (6 bases). The germline V and J ends were trimmed by 5 bases and 5 bases, with 18 bases remaining between them. Germline values: CDR1 MNHEY, CDR2 SVGAGI. The CDR3 contains 15 residues. The DNA for the CDR3 is TGTGCCAGCAGTCAAAGGACACAGGGTACCGAGACCCAGTACTTC. Translated: CASSQRTQGTETQYF.

This chain links TRBV5-4 with TRBJ2-1; tentatively, D is TRBD2 (7 bases). The V end lost 2 bases, the J end lost 5 bases, and 14 bases lay between the germline ends. CDR3 size: 15 residues. Germline CDR1 is SGHNT and CDR2 is YYREEE (reference sequence). The CDR3 DNA is TGTGCCAGCAGCTTTAGGGGGGGAGCCCACAATGAGCAGTTCTTC. This gives the protein CASSFRGGAHNEQFF.

CDR3 sequence: CASSEGLAGVYNEQFF. The CDR3 DNA reads TGCGCCAGCAGCGAAGGACTAGCGGGGGTCTACAATGAGCAGTTCTTC. V gene TRBV4-1 combines with J gene TRBJ2-1; 13 bases agree with TRBD2. Germline V gene lookup returns CDR1 MGHRA and CDR2 YSYEKL. The J segment lost 3 bases and the V segment lost 5 bases, leaving 4 bases of the junction unmatched. CDR3 length: 16 amino acids.

V gene TRBV30 combines with J gene TRBJ1-3, with D tentatively TRBD1 (6 bases). Trimming shortened V by 2 bases and J by 4 bases, and 12 bases separated the two germline ends. CDR3 length equals 14 residues. Per germline, CDR1 GTSNPN and CDR2 SVGIG (reference sequence). The CDR3 loop is CAWSRRQVGNTIYF. The CDR3 DNA sequence: TGTGCCTGGAGTCGCCGACAGGTCGGAAACACCATATATTTT.

The chain carries TRBV18 and TRBJ2-1; possible D gene TRBD1, 6 bases. Germline CDR1 is KGHSH and CDR2 is LQKENI. The CDR3 sequence is 17 residues long. Trimming removed 2 bases at V and 7 bases at J, with 21 bases between. The CDR3 DNA is TGTGCCAGCTCACCATCCTTGGCAGGGGATCGGGCAAATGAGCAGTTCTTC. Translation gives CASSPSLAGDRANEQFF.

In regard to this clone: One end of the junction does not line up with germline, which may come from a read error. The chain is built from TRBV10-1 and TRBJ1-2; 9 bases fit TRBD1. The CDR3 sequence is 12 residues long. Germline values: CDR1 WNHNN, CDR2 SYGVQD (reference sequence). The CDR3 loop reads CASSETTGGVFF. CDR3 DNA: TGCGCCAGCAGTGAGACGACAGGGGGGGTCTTCTTC.

The chain uses TRBV5-1 and TRBJ1-1; D gene unclear. CDR3 length: 14 residues. The germline V and J ends were trimmed by 7 bases and 2 bases, with 15 bases remaining between them. Germline CDR1 reads SGHRS; CDR2 reads YFSETQ. This CDR3 is CASLGGEPNTEAFF. The DNA for the CDR3 is TGCGCCAGCCTCGGAGGAGAACCTAACACTGAAGCTTTCTTT.

The V call is TRBV6-1, the J call TRBJ1-1, with a possible D match to TRBD1 (6 bases). The CDR3 totals 15 residues. V lost 7 bases, J lost 4 bases, and 19 bases lay in between. The germline V gene encodes CDR1 MNHNS and CDR2 SASEGT. CDR3 in amino acids: CASTYQQGWFTEAFF. DNA of the CDR3: TGTGCCAGCACGTACCAACAGGGTTGGTTCACTGAAGCTTTCTTT.

Written as DNA, the CDR3 is TGTGCCAGCAGCTTAGGACGGGGAAACACCGGGGAGCTGTTTTTT. It specifies CASSLGRGNTGELFF. This chain uses TRBV7-2 with TRBJ2-2; D may be TRBD2 (5 bases). CDR3 size: 15 residues. Germline CDR1 is SGHTA and CDR2 is FQGNSA. V lost 1 base to trimming and J lost 2 bases, with 8 bases between them.

The chain combines TRBV29-1 with TRBJ1-1; D ambiguous. CDR3 length: 13 amino acids. The V end lost 4 bases, the J end lost 1 base, and 10 bases lay between the germline ends. CDR1 SQVTM and CDR2 ANQGSEA come from the germline V gene. This CDR3 is CSVVSLRNTEAFF. The DNA for the CDR3 is TGCAGCGTTGTGTCTCTTCGGAACACTGAAGCTTTCTTT. The variable domain in full, with the rest retrieved from reference TRBV29-1 and TRBJ1-1, is SAVISQKPSRDICQRGTSLTIQCQVDSQVTMMFWYRQQPGQSLTLIATANQGSEATYESGFVIDKFPISRPNLTFSTLTVSNMSPEDSSIYLCSVVSLRNTEAFFGQGTRLTVV.

V gene TRBV10-3 combines with J gene TRBJ2-2; the D is unclear. Germline assignment: CDR1 ENHRY and CDR2 SYGVKD. V was trimmed by 4 bases and J by 4 bases, leaving 7 bases between them. This CDR3 comprises 13 residues. This chain's CDR3 is CAISASVTGELFF. The CDR3 DNA reads TGTGCCATCAGTGCCAGCGTCACCGGGGAGCTGTTTTTT.

The chain combines TRBV7-2 with TRBJ1-5, with D tentatively TRBD1 (5 bases). The CDR3 has 14 amino acids. V was trimmed by 6 bases and J by 7 bases, leaving 16 bases between them. Germline V gene sequence: CDR1 SGHTA, CDR2 FQGNSA. CDR3 sequence reads: CASSPGGSQQPQHF. The DNA for the CDR3 is TGTGCCAGCAGTCCGGGGGGTTCTCAACAGCCCCAGCATTTT.

This chain joins TRBV4-1 and TRBJ2-2; TRBD1 agrees at 8 bases. The J segment lost 3 bases and the V segment lost 0 bases, leaving 3 bases of the junction unmatched. Germline V gene sequence: CDR1 MGHRA, CDR2 YSYEKL. This CDR3 spans 16 amino acids. The CDR3, as DNA: TGCGCCAGCAGCCAAGACAGGGGGCCCGACACCGGGGAGCTGTTTTTT. The encoded protein is CASSQDRGPDTGELFF.

This chain joins TRBV6-6 and TRBJ1-1, with TRBD1 matching over 9 bases. Germline assignment: CDR1 MNHNY and CDR2 SVGAGI (reference sequence). Unmatched junction bases numbered 8, after V lost 5 bases and J lost 1 base. CDR3 length: 16 residues. This CDR3 is CASSLLWTGENTEAFF. The CDR3 DNA follows: TGTGCCAGCAGTCTTCTATGGACAGGGGAGAACACTGAAGCTTTCTTT.

This chain joins TRBV7-3 and TRBJ2-7; 8 nucleotides agree with TRBD2. The V gene end was trimmed by 0 bases and the J gene end by 0 bases; junction bases not matched to a gene: 7. Germline CDR1 reads SGHTA; CDR2 reads FQGTGA. CDR3 size: 17 residues. The CDR3 sequence: CASSLTGSGVSSYEQYF. The CDR3 DNA sequence: TGTGCCAGCAGCTTAACAGGTAGCGGGGTCAGCTCCTACGAGCAGTACTTC.